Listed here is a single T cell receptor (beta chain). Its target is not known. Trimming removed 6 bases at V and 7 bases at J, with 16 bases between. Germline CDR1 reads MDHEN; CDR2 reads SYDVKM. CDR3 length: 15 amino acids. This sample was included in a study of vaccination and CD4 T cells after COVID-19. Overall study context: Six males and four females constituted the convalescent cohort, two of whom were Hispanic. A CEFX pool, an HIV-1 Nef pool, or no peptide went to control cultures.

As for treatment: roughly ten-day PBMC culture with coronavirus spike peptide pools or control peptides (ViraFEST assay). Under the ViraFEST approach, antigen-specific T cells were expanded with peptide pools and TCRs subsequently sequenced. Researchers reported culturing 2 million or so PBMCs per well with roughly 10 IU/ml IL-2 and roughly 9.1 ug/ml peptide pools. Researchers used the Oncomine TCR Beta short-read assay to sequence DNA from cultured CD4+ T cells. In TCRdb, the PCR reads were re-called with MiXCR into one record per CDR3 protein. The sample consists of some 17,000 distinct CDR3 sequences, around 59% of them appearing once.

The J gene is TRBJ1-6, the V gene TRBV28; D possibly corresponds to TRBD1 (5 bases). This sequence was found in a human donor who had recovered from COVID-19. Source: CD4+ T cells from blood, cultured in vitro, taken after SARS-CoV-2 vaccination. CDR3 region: CASSLRDPKNSPLHF. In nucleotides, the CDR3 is TGTGCCAGCAGCCTCCGGGACCCCAAAAATTCACCCCTCCACTTT. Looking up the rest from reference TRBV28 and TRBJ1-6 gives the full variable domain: DVKVTQSSRYLVKRTGEKVFLECVQDMDHENMFWYRQDPGLGLRLIYFSYDVKMKEKGDIPEGYSVSREKKERFSLILESASTNQTSMYLCASSLRDPKNSPLHFGNGTRLTVT.